This record concerns one T cell receptor beta chain sequence. Its antigen has not been determined. This clone may be a read error of a much larger clone one base away. The sample belongs to a study of neurological immune-mediated disorders (dated by TCRdb to 2018 to 2020). Background for the entire study: Among the roughly 35 multiple sclerosis patients, some 31 had relapsing-remitting MS and 3 had secondary progressive MS. The study compared peripheral blood TCR-beta repertoires of HTLV-I-associated myelopathy (HAM/TSP) patients, multiple sclerosis patients and healthy controls using UMI-based sequencing. The roughly 99 TCR-beta libraries covered PBMC samples along with longitudinal samples, technical triplicates, and paired sorted CD4+ and CD8+ T-cell subsets. The cohort comprised 68 subjects: some 14 HAM/TSP patients, around 34 multiple sclerosis patients and around 20 healthy controls. The full study reports these points: No identical CDR3 amino acid sequences were shared among expanded clones across subjects, suggesting private TCR-beta repertoires in all groups. No association of the MS cluster with clinical or MRI features was observed, and the need for larger cohorts was stated by the authors. In a phylogenetic analysis, the repertoires of 18 out of 34 MS patients fell into a single cluster of related CDR3 sequences, pointing to a possible signature at the repertoire level. TCR clonal expansion was highest in HAM/TSP patients and lowest in MS patients, with MS patients falling below even healthy controls.

V lost 1 base and J lost 8 bases, and the count of bases not matched to a germline gene is 4. CDR1 MNHEY and CDR2 SVGAGI are derived from the germline V gene. The CDR3 goes from the cysteine to the phenylalanine over 13 residues. Only the CDR3 portion is preserved as DNA: 39 bases, with reading frame beginning at the first base. cDNA was synthesized by template-switch 5'RACE using a primer carrying a 10-nucleotide random unique molecular identifier by which each TCR transcript was tagged. Over 180 million TCR-beta sequences, covering 15-18 subjects, were produced in each sequencing run. Total RNA was extracted with the RNeasy kit. TCR-beta VDJ regions were amplified with primers for the TCR constant region and the 5'RACE anchor, using the KAPA Real-time Library Amplification kit. A first PCR added sample indexes and Illumina adaptors, and a second PCR then raised library yield. After Ampure bead purification, the roughly 650 bp TCR product was size-selected on a 2% E-gel SizeSelection system. Before pooling, library quality was checked on a Bioanalyzer, concentration was measured with Qubit, and libraries were quantified with the Kapa Library Quantification kit. Paired-end 2 x 150 bp sequencing of the libraries was performed on an Illumina HiSeq 2500. To increase sequence diversity, about 23-32% phiX was spiked into each library pool. In the authors' own workflow: Quality-filtered reads were processed with the UMI-based MiGEC pipeline, which removed over 80% of raw TCR sequences during error correction. IMGT germline references were used for aligning VDJ genes, and each clonotype was defined as a unique CDR3 amino acid sequence together with its V-J genes. Clonal expansion, Shannon diversity, and CDR3 relatedness (CalcPairwiseDistances, ClusterSamples) were evaluated with VDJtools, and phylogenetic trees were built with CLCbio workbench. Clones with at least 8 unique UMIs were defined as expanded, with this threshold being based on coefficient-of-variation modelling across technical triplicates. In TCRdb, the public reads were trimmed at Q25 with fastp and aligned with MiXCR, with productive beta chains retained. All rows with the same CDR3 protein become a single entry with the most common DNA and genes. TCRdb, not the original authors, processed these V and J calls. This sample is represented by tens of thousands of distinct CDR3 sequences; 5.2% of them were singletons. Approximately 7% of the sample lies in the top ten.

Unsorted PBMC libraries were generated from 2 million PBMCs stored in RNAlater at -80 °C until RNA extraction. Multiple sclerosis patients were enrolled in a US clinical protocol under which disease progression was evaluated by magnetic resonance imaging. Peripheral blood was subjected to Ficoll-Hypaque density gradient centrifugation to isolate PBMCs, which were then cryopreserved in liquid nitrogen. The chain links TRBV6-5 with TRBJ1-1, and TRBD1 matches 7 of the central bases. The TCR comes from a man between 18 and 35 years old with multiple sclerosis. Sequencing used PBMCs. The CDR3 is CASSYWTGQEAFF. The DNA is as follows: TGTGCCAGCAGTTACTGGACGGGACAGGAAGCTTTCTTT.